The 23 T cell receptor beta chains presented below share a single source sample, sequenced in a study of Ad26.COV2.S vaccination and SARS-CoV-2 variants. Treatment: around 19 received Ad26.COV2.S at low or high dose, single or two shots; 5 received placebo; per-sample allocation not given. Samples came from day 63 after the first vaccine or placebo injection. Assay: immunoSEQ multiplex PCR; the TCRdb copy retains only in-frame clones and omits some. Found here are fewer than 400,000 clones, approximately 91% of them singletons; the top ten hold roughly 3%. This specimen was peripheral blood, taken in a trial of Ad26.COV2.S vaccine versus placebo. These receptors were collected from a person aged 18-60 years who received the Ad26.COV2.S COVID-19 vaccine or a placebo.

This chain uses TRBV27 with TRBJ1-1, with 8 bases that match TRBD1. J was trimmed by 0 bases and V by 4 bases; bases with no gene match: 4. This CDR3 is built from 15 residues. Germline V gene lookup returns CDR1 MNHEY and CDR2 SMNVEV (reference sequence). CDR3 residues: CASSYRGLVNTEAFF. CDR3 in DNA: TGTGCCAGCAGTTACAGGGGGTTAGTGAACACTGAAGCTTTCTTT.

V is TRBV5-6 and J is TRBJ1-5; D may be TRBD1 (5 bases). V shed 2 bases and J shed 0 bases, with 9 bases lying between them. CDR3 length: 15 residues. Germline V gene sequence: CDR1 SGHDT, CDR2 YYEEEE. CDR3 amino acids: CASSFYRNSNQPQHF. CDR3 coding DNA: TGTGCCAGCAGCTTTTACAGGAATAGCAATCAGCCCCAGCATTTT.

This sequence joins TRBV18 and TRBJ2-7, with 8 bases fitting TRBD2. V shed 6 bases, J shed 2 bases, and the junction held 3 bases outside the gene matches. Germline-derived CDR1 and CDR2 are KGHSH and LQKENI. The length of the CDR3 is 13 residues. In DNA, the CDR3 is TGTGCCAGCTCCCGTAGCGGGGCCTACGAGCAGTACTTC. Protein product: CASSRSGAYEQYF.

This rearrangement joins TRBV24-1 to TRBJ2-1; a weak D match, TRBD2 (6 bases). The V gene's germline CDR1 is KGHDR and CDR2 SFDVKD. The CDR3 has 15 amino acids. The V end was cut by 4 bases, the J end by 8 bases, with 17 bases between. CDR3 nucleotides: TGTGCCACCAGTGACCCCGGGAGATACGAGGATGAGCAGTTCTTC. Amino acids: CATSDPGRYEDEQFF.

The table lists this clone with a count of one. At one end, the junction sequence differs from germline, possibly due to a read error. The chain links TRBV11-2 to TRBJ1-1; weak D call: TRBD1 (6 bases). Germline lookup yields CDR1 SGHAT and CDR2 FQNNGV. This CDR3 is built from 16 residues. The chain's CDR3 is CASSLDAGARGSGAFF. The CDR3 nucleotides are TGTGCCAGCAGCCTAGACGCAGGGGCAAGAGGTAGTGGAGCTTTCTTT.

This clone turned up a few times. The chain has TRBV19 and TRBJ1-2; D ambiguous. Germline V gene sequence: CDR1 LNHDA, CDR2 SQIVND (reference sequence). The CDR3 loop spans 16 amino acids. Between the trimmed V and J ends, which lost 1 base and 4 bases, there was a span of 16 bases. CDR3 protein: CASSIGKYPIFYGYTF. The CDR3 DNA reads as TGTGCCAGTAGTATAGGGAAGTACCCGATCTTCTATGGCTACACCTTC.

The chain joins TRBV11-2 to TRBJ2-4; D ambiguous. The germline V gene has CDR1 SGHAT and CDR2 FQNNGV. V dropped 4 bases and J dropped 10 bases, with 11 bases sitting between them. This CDR3 is built from 12 residues. CDR3 residues: CASSSLTWIQYF. As DNA, the CDR3 is TGTGCCAGCAGCTCCCTAACATGGATTCAGTACTTC. Based on the CDR3 plus reference TRBV11-2 and TRBJ2-4, the full variable domain is EAGVAQSPRYKIIEKRQSVAFWCNPISGHATLYWYQQILGQGPKLLIQFQNNGVVDDSQLPKDRFSAERLKGVDSTLKIQPAKLEDSAVYLCASSSLTWIQYFGAGTRLSVL.

V usage is TRBV14 and J usage is TRBJ1-3; D is perhaps TRBD1 (6 bases). The CDR3 consists of 18 residues. Trimming pared 1 base from V and 0 bases from J, leaving 16 bases between. CDR1 is SGHDN, CDR2 FVKESK, per germline. CDR3 DNA sequence: TGTGCCAGCAGCCAAGTCGACAGGATCATGGTCTCTGGAAACACCATATATTTT. Protein: CASSQVDRIMVSGNTIYF.

The genes are TRBV4-2 and TRBJ1-6; D gene unclear. CDR1 is LGHNA, CDR2 YNFKEQ, per germline. The CDR3 is made up of 15 amino acids. V gave up 0 bases and J gave up 10 bases, with 13 bases separating them. The CDR3 nucleotides read TGTGCCAGCAGCCAAGATGGAGGGATGGACTCACCCCTCCACTTT. Amino acids: CASSQDGGMDSPLHF.

With respect to this clone: The sample has other DNA sequences that encode this CDR3 too. The J gene is TRBJ2-3, the V gene TRBV20-1; D is uncertain. The germline V gene has CDR1 DFQATT and CDR2 SNEGSKA (reference sequence). The V and J ends lost 3 bases and 2 bases respectively, with 3 bases between them. There are 11 residues in the CDR3. As DNA, the CDR3 is TGCAGTGCTAGGGTCACAGATACGCAGTATTTT. This gives the protein CSARVTDTQYF.

This chain links TRBV19 with TRBJ1-1; D unresolved. The germline V gene has CDR1 LNHDA and CDR2 SQIVND (reference sequence). The CDR3 spans 14 residues. The germline V and J ends were trimmed by 5 bases and 8 bases, with 18 bases remaining between them. The chain's CDR3 is CASSAGQVGQEAFF. The CDR3 DNA is TGTGCCAGTAGTGCCGGGCAGGTAGGGCAAGAAGCTTTCTTT. The whole variable domain, remainder taken from reference TRBV19 and TRBJ1-1, is DGGITQSPKYLFRKEGQNVTLSCEQNLNHDAMYWYRQDPGQGLRLIYYSQIVNDFQKGDIAEGYSVSREKKESFPLTVTSAQKNPTAFYLCASSAGQVGQEAFFGQGTRLTVV.

J is TRBJ1-6 and V is TRBV6-4; 7 positions match TRBD1. The CDR3 has 13 residues. The ends lost 7 bases at V and 7 bases at J; junction bases unmatched: 4. CDR1 and CDR2 from the germline V gene are MRHNA and SNTAGT. The CDR3 here is CASNRDSNSPLHF. The CDR3 DNA reads as TGTGCCAGCAACCGGGACAGCAATTCACCCCTCCACTTT.

This clone showed up just a few times. This may arise from a read error, as a much more abundant clone is one base away. Other DNA sequences from this sample encode an identical CDR3 as well. The chain links TRBV7-9 to TRBJ1-5; D is uncertain. The CDR3 covers 13 residues. The germline CDR1 and CDR2 sequences are SEHNR and FQNEAQ (reference sequence). V gave up 1 base and J gave up 0 bases, with 1 base separating them. The CDR3 loop is CASSLDSNQPQHF. CDR3 DNA: TGTGCCAGCAGCTTAGATAGCAATCAGCCCCAGCATTTT.

The J gene is TRBJ1-1, the V gene TRBV5-4; TRBD1 is a possible D gene (5 bases). The CDR3 is 11 residues long. Germline CDR1 is SGHNT and CDR2 is YYREEE (reference sequence). V lost 6 bases and J 5 bases, leaving 8 bases between the germline ends. The CDR3 coding sequence is TGTGCCAGCACCCGGGGGACTGAAGCTTTCTTT. Protein product: CASTRGTEAFF.

J is TRBJ1-2 and V is TRBV7-2; no definite D call. Germline V lookup: CDR1 SGHTA, CDR2 FQGNSA. CDR3 length: 14 amino acids. Trimming pared 1 base from V and 4 bases from J, leaving 10 bases between. The CDR3 DNA sequence: TGTGCCAGCAGCTTAGGGAACGGAGTCTATGGCTACACCTTC. This translates into CASSLGNGVYGYTF.

This rearrangement joins TRBV6-4 to TRBJ2-3; 7 bases are shared with TRBD2. The CDR3 spans 13 residues. CDR1 and CDR2 (germline): MRHNA, SNTAGT. Trimming at V came to 5 bases and at J to 4 bases, leaving 3 bases not matched to a gene. Here the CDR3 reads CASSPGLADTQYF. For the CDR3, the DNA is TGTGCCAGCAGTCCCGGACTAGCAGATACGCAGTATTTT.

This clone was picked up a small number of times. This chain links TRBV3-1 (or the pseudogene TRBV3-2) with TRBJ2-7; D might be TRBD1 (6 bases). Germline assignment: CDR1 LGHDT and CDR2 YNNKEL (reference sequence). This CDR3 region has 14 residues. Trimming removed 4 bases at V and 0 bases at J, with 10 bases between. CDR3 region: CASSRGQSSYEQYF. CDR3 nucleotide sequence: TGTGCCAGCAGCCGCGGACAGAGCTCCTACGAGCAGTACTTC.

This chain links TRBV19 with TRBJ1-5; D gene uncertain. Per germline, CDR1 LNHDA and CDR2 SQIVND (reference sequence). The V end was cut by 3 bases, the J end by 2 bases, with 17 bases between. This CDR3 has 17 residues. The CDR3 coding sequence is TGTGCCAGTAGTATTCTCCCTGTTAGTGGGGGCAATCAGCCCCAGCATTTT. Translation: CASSILPVSGGNQPQHF.

The chain couples TRBV29-1 to TRBJ1-2; D unclear. V was clipped by 2 bases and J by 2 bases, with 9 bases between them. The CDR3 length is 13 residues. Germline loops: CDR1 SQVTM, CDR2 ANQGSEA. This chain's CDR3 is CSVENPGNYGYTF. As DNA, the CDR3 is TGCAGCGTTGAAAACCCCGGAAACTATGGCTACACCTTC.

The rearrangement links TRBV15 to TRBJ1-6; D unresolved. The CDR3 consists of 15 residues. Trimming removed 0 bases at V and 6 bases at J, with 9 bases between. Germline CDR1 is LNHNV and CDR2 is YYDKDF (reference sequence). This CDR3 reads CATSRDVFVNSPLHF. CDR3 DNA: TGTGCCACCAGCAGAGACGTCTTTGTTAATTCACCCCTCCACTTT.

The V call is TRBV2, the J call TRBJ2-1; 11 bases are shared with TRBD2. Germline V gives CDR1 SNHLY, CDR2 FYNNEI. Losses at the gene ends were 4 bases for V and 10 bases for J; bases not matched to a gene: 9. CDR3 length equals 15 residues. CDR3 residues: CASSAMASGGLEQFF. DNA of the CDR3: TGTGCCAGCAGTGCAATGGCTAGCGGGGGGCTAGAGCAGTTCTTC.

The rearrangement uses TRBV20-1 and TRBJ2-3; possibly TRBD1 for D (5 bases). The CDR3 runs 11 residues. Trimming took 5 bases from V and 4 from J, leaving 7 bases between them. Germline V gene sequence: CDR1 DFQATT, CDR2 SNEGSKA (reference sequence). DNA for the CDR3: TGCAGTGCTCTAGGGGCAGATACGCAGTATTTT. Translated, it gives CSALGADTQYF.

On this clone: Its ends do not fully match the called genes, so a read error is possible. Within the sample, other DNA sequences also encode this same CDR3. The CDR3 region has the DNA TGCAGTGCCGAAAGGGACACCGAAGCTTTCTTT. Translated: CSAERDTEAFF. The chain combines TRBV20-1 with TRBJ1-1; TRBD1 is a possible D gene (6 bases). Per germline, CDR1 DFQATT and CDR2 SNEGSKA (reference sequence). This CDR3 region has 11 residues.